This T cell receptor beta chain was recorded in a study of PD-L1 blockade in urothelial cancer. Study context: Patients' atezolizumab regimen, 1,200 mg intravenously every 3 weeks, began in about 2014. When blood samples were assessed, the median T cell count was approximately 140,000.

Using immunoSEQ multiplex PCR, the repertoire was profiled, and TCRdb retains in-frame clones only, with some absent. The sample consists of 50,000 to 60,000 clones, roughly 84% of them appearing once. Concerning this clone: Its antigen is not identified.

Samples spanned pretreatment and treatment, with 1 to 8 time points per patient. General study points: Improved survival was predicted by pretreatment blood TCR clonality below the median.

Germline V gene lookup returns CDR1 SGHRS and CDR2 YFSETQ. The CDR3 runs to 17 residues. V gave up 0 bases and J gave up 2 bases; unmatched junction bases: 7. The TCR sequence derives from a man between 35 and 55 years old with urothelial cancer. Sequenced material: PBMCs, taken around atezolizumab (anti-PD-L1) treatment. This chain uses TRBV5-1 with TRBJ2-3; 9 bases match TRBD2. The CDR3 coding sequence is TGCGCCAGCAGCTTGGGGGGGACTAGCAGCCTCACAGATACGCAGTATTTT. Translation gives CASSLGGTSSLTDTQYF. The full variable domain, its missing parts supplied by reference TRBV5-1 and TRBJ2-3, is KAGVTQTPRYLIKTRGQQVTLSCSPISGHRSVSWYQQTPGQGLQFLFEYFSETQRNKGNFPGRFSGRQFSNSRSEMNVSTLELGDSALYLCASSLGGTSSLTDTQYFGPGTRLTVL.